One sample yielded the 29 T cell receptor beta chains listed below, sequenced in a study of T cells after posttransplantation cyclophosphamide. Sequencing used immunoSEQ multiplex PCR; TCRdb keeps in-frame clones, though not all of them. Of several thousand clones detected, approximately 61% appear once; the ten largest clones hold around 20%. The specimen was memory CD8+ T cells sorted from blood. The receptors come from a woman in her sixties in good health, CMV-negative, and a related stem cell transplant donor.

Judged by abundance, this clone is large. The rearrangement joins TRBV23-1 to TRBJ2-5; 9 bases line up with TRBD1. TRBV23-1 is marked as an open reading frame, function uncertain. This CDR3 region has 14 residues. Trimming took 10 bases from V and 5 from J; bases not matched to a gene: 11. This chain's CDR3 is CATRLTGGKETQYF. CDR3 nucleotides: TGCGCCACTAGATTGACAGGGGGGAAGGAGACCCAGTACTTC.

The genes are TRBV2 and TRBJ2-5; D is uncertain. The CDR3 extends over 11 amino acids. Trimming took off 7 bases at V and 5 bases at J, with 8 bases between the two ends. The germline V gene encodes CDR1 SNHLY and CDR2 FYNNEI. This CDR3 is CASKVRETQYF. The CDR3 DNA reads as TGTGCCAGCAAGGTGCGGGAGACCCAGTACTTC.

This clone was found once. The rearrangement links TRBV7-3 to TRBJ2-1; 9 nucleotides line up with TRBD2. Germline CDR1 reads SGHTA; CDR2 reads FQGTGA. Trimming cost V 2 bases and J 7 bases; bases outside gene matches: 9. The CDR3 has 16 amino acids. The CDR3 here is CASSLHRSGRTNEQFF. Here the CDR3 DNA reads TGTGCCAGCAGCTTACATCGTAGCGGGAGAACAAATGAGCAGTTCTTC. Together with reference TRBV7-3 and TRBJ2-1, the CDR3 gives the full variable domain: GAGVSQTPSNKVTEKGKYVELRCDPISGHTALYWYRQSLGQGPEFLIYFQGTGAADDSGLPNDRFFAVRPEGSVSTLKIQRTERGDSAVYLCASSLHRSGRTNEQFFGPGTRLTVL.

The V and J genes are TRBV29-1 and TRBJ1-2, with D possibly being TRBD1 (6 bases). The V end was cut by 3 bases, the J end by 5 bases, with 19 bases between. CDR1 and CDR2 from the germline V gene are SQVTM and ANQGSEA. The CDR3 runs 15 residues. The CDR3 DNA is TGCAGCGTTGAGTTTACAGGGCTTACTAGGTATGGCTACACCTTC. Encoded protein: CSVEFTGLTRYGYTF.

This clone was seen just once. The CDR3 DNA reads as TGTGCCAGCAGTTTTCGGGACAGGGGATCCTACGAGCAGTACTTC. Its translation is CASSFRDRGSYEQYF. This sequence joins TRBV27 and TRBJ2-7, with 10 bases lining up with TRBD1. Germline loops: CDR1 MNHEY, CDR2 SMNVEV (reference sequence). The CDR3 spans 15 residues. Trimming removed 3 bases from V and 1 base from J; junction bases left unmatched: 3.

The rearrangement joins TRBV15 to TRBJ1-5; perhaps TRBD1 as D (6 bases). Trimming cost V 5 bases and J 4 bases, with 15 bases left between them. Germline CDR1 LNHNV, CDR2 YYDKDF (reference sequence). This CDR3 spans 15 amino acids. The CDR3 DNA reads TGTGCCACCAGCGAGGGGGGGCGGGGTAATCAGCCCCAGCATTTT. Translated, it gives CATSEGGRGNQPQHF.

By share, this clone counts as medium-sized. The chain links TRBV4-3 to TRBJ2-2, with 12 positions matching TRBD2. The CDR3 runs to 15 residues. V lost 2 bases to trimming and J lost 8 bases; unmatched junction nucleotides: 3. Germline assignment: CDR1 LGHNA and CDR2 YSLEER. CDR3 loop: CASSQSSGGAGELFF. The CDR3 nucleotides are TGCGCCAGCAGCCAATCTAGCGGGGGGGCTGGGGAGCTGTTTTTT.

The V call is TRBV7-8, the J call TRBJ2-2, with TRBD2 matching 8 bases. Germline V gives CDR1 SGHVS, CDR2 FQNEAQ. After removal of 5 bases from V and 5 bases from J, the junction contained 7 bases not matched to a gene. The CDR3 loop spans 15 amino acids. In nucleotides, the CDR3 is TGTGCCAGCAGCCCTAGGACTAGCAGTACCGGGGAGCTGTTTTTT. This sequence encodes CASSPRTSSTGELFF. Supplemented by reference TRBV7-8 and TRBJ2-2, the full variable domain reads GAGVSQSPRYKVAKRGQDVALRCDPISGHVSLFWYQQALGQGPEFLTYFQNEAQLDKSGLPSDRFFAERPEGSVSTLKIQRTQQEDSAVYLCASSPRTSSTGELFFGEGSRLTVL.

This clone rates as medium-sized. CDR3 residues: CASSPTGIYYNEQFF. The CDR3 nucleotides read TGTGCCAGCTCACCTACAGGGATCTACTACAATGAGCAGTTCTTC. V gene TRBV18 combines with J gene TRBJ2-1; TRBD1 might be the D (6 bases). Trimming took off 3 bases at V and 3 bases at J, with 12 bases between the two ends. CDR1 is KGHSH, CDR2 LQKENI, per germline. CDR3 length equals 15 residues. Full variable domain (rest looked up from reference TRBV18 and TRBJ2-1): NAGVMQNPRHLVRRRGQEARLRCSPMKGHSHVYWYRQLPEEGLKFMVYLQKENIIDESGMPKERFSAEFPKEGPSILRIQQVVRGDSAAYFCASSPTGIYYNEQFFGPGTRLTVL.

CDR3 DNA sequence: TGTGCCAGCTACGGGGTGAACACCGGGGAGCTGTTTTTT. Its protein is CASYGVNTGELFF. The chain is built from TRBV7-9 and TRBJ2-2, with a weak D call TRBD2 (5 bases). The CDR3 totals 13 residues. Germline V gene lookup returns CDR1 SEHNR and CDR2 FQNEAQ (reference sequence). Trimming pared 8 bases from V and 1 base from J, leaving 8 bases between.

The gene calls are TRBV19 and TRBJ2-1; D remains unclear. Germline V gene lookup returns CDR1 LNHDA and CDR2 SQIVND (reference sequence). Trimming took 3 bases from V and 7 from J, leaving 4 bases between them. The CDR3 is 11 amino acids. The CDR3 bases are TGTGCCAGTAGTATTATAAATGAGCAGTTCTTC. It encodes CASSIINEQFF.

This clone was seen a few times. The chain recombines TRBV19 with TRBJ1-1; the D gene is possibly TRBD1 (5 bases). From germline, CDR1 is LNHDA and CDR2 SQIVND (reference sequence). The V gene lost 3 bases and the J gene lost 0 bases, with 11 bases spanning the gap. The CDR3 totals 15 residues. Here the CDR3 DNA reads TGTGCCAGTAGTATCAATGGGGCTGTGAACACTGAAGCTTTCTTT. This gives the protein CASSINGAVNTEAFF.

The rearrangement uses TRBV12-2 and TRBJ2-3; the table's D call TRBD2 went unverified against the DNA. TRBV12-2 is a recognized pseudogene. The CDR3 totals 16 residues. This chain's CDR3 is CASRLDCGSGGDTQYF. CDR3 DNA sequence: TGTGCAAGTCGCTTAGACTGCGGGAGCGGGGGAGATACGCAGTATTTT.

This sequence joins TRBV29-1 and TRBJ2-7; 8 bases are a match to TRBD1. Trimming at V came to 2 bases and at J to 7 bases, leaving 7 bases not matched to a gene. CDR3 length: 13 residues. The V gene's germline CDR1 is SQVTM and CDR2 ANQGSEA. The CDR3: CSVETGQGEEQYF. The CDR3 DNA reads as TGCAGCGTTGAAACAGGACAGGGAGAGGAGCAGTACTTC.

The V and J genes are TRBV14 and TRBJ2-7; the match to TRBD1 covers 9 bases. CDR3 length equals 16 residues. The germline CDR1 and CDR2 sequences are SGHDN and FVKESK. V lost 3 bases to trimming and J lost 1 base; unmatched junction nucleotides: 7. This CDR3 reads CASSHGGTGSSYEQYF. The CDR3 region has the DNA TGTGCCAGCAGCCACGGAGGGACAGGGTCATCCTACGAGCAGTACTTC.

The chain recombines TRBV28 with TRBJ2-3; 10 positions agree with TRBD2. The CDR3 runs 16 residues. The germline gives CDR1 MDHEN, CDR2 SYDVKM. Trimming removed 2 bases from V and 4 bases from J; junction bases left unmatched: 6. The CDR3 sequence is CASSLLAGAVSDTQYF. The CDR3 nucleotides read TGTGCCAGCAGTTTACTAGCGGGAGCAGTGTCAGATACGCAGTATTTT.

This chain uses TRBV27 with TRBJ2-3; 7 bases agree with TRBD1. Looked up from germline, CDR1 is MNHEY and CDR2 is SMNVEV (reference sequence). This CDR3 region has 16 residues. Losses at the gene ends were 1 base for V and 5 bases for J; bases not matched to a gene: 9. CDR3 nucleotides: TGTGCCAGCAGTTTATTGGGGACAGCAGCCGAAGATACGCAGTATTTT. It codes for CASSLLGTAAEDTQYF.

V gene TRBV4-1 combines with J gene TRBJ2-3; D not resolved. The V end lost 1 base, the J end lost 2 bases, and 13 bases lay between the germline ends. This CDR3 spans 16 amino acids. Per germline, CDR1 MGHRA and CDR2 YSYEKL. CDR3 amino acids: CASSQGFGGSTDTQYF. The CDR3, as DNA: TGCGCCAGCAGCCAAGGGTTTGGCGGCTCCACAGATACGCAGTATTTT.

By its share, this clone is medium-sized. This chain joins TRBV25-1 and TRBJ2-3; D is ambiguous. V was shortened by 6 bases and J by 2 bases, with 3 bases between the two germline ends. CDR1 is MGHDK and CDR2 is SYGVNS in the germline V gene. This CDR3 contains 11 residues. CDR3 bases: TGTGCCAGCAGCTTCACAGATACGCAGTATTTT. This translates into CASSFTDTQYF.

This chain joins TRBV5-6 and TRBJ2-5; 10 bases fit TRBD2. V was clipped by 0 bases and J by 5 bases; unmatched bases: 10. CDR1 is SGHDT, CDR2 YYEEEE, per germline. CDR3 size: 17 residues. CDR3 amino acids: CASSLGSSGGVGETQYF. DNA of the CDR3: TGTGCCAGCAGCTTGGGGTCTAGCGGGGGCGTGGGGGAGACCCAGTACTTC.

The chain carries TRBV5-4 and TRBJ2-7; TRBD2 agrees at 7 bases. This CDR3 has 16 amino acids. Germline trimming cut 0 bases from V and 3 bases from J; bases unmatched to any gene: 9. Per germline, CDR1 SGHNT and CDR2 YYREEE (reference sequence). The CDR3 DNA follows: TGTGCCAGCAGCTTGGCCACAGCTAGCGGAATCTACGAGCAGTACTTC. This encodes CASSLATASGIYEQYF.

This sequence joins TRBV4-1 and TRBJ2-7; D might be TRBD1 (6 bases). CDR1 is MGHRA, CDR2 YSYEKL, per germline. This CDR3 has 15 residues. V shed 0 bases and J shed 6 bases, with 15 bases lying between them. CDR3 bases: TGCGCCAGCAGCCAAGATCCTCTTGGACAGAGCGAGCAGTACTTC. This codes for CASSQDPLGQSEQYF.

J is TRBJ2-7 and V is TRBV7-9; TRBD1 agrees at 7 bases. Germline values: CDR1 SEHNR, CDR2 FQNEAQ (reference sequence). The CDR3 is 14 residues long. The V and J ends lost 4 bases and 4 bases, in that order; junction bases with no gene match: 7. The CDR3, as DNA: TGTGCCAGCAGCTCCGGGACAGAGGAATACGAGCAGTACTTC. Protein sequence: CASSSGTEEYEQYF.

This chain joins TRBV19 and TRBJ2-6; 7 bases line up with TRBD1. Germline V gene lookup returns CDR1 LNHDA and CDR2 SQIVND (reference sequence). The trim removed 10 bases at V and 0 bases at J, leaving 9 bases unmatched. The CDR3 consists of 16 residues. CDR3 sequence: CATLPGGFSGANVLTF. The CDR3 DNA reads TGTGCCACTTTGCCAGGGGGTTTCTCTGGGGCCAACGTCCTGACTTTC. Combining the CDR3 with reference TRBV19 and TRBJ2-6 gives the whole variable domain DGGITQSPKYLFRKEGQNVTLSCEQNLNHDAMYWYRQDPGQGLRLIYYSQIVNDFQKGDIAEGYSVSREKKESFPLTVTSAQKNPTAFYLCATLPGGFSGANVLTFGAGSRLTVL.

The J gene is TRBJ2-5, the V gene TRBV30; D may be TRBD1 (6 bases). V was clipped by 1 base and J by 3 bases, with 15 bases between them. This CDR3 is 15 amino acids long. Germline CDR1 GTSNPN, CDR2 SVGIG (reference sequence). The CDR3 nucleotides read TGTGCCTGGAGTGCCACAGGGACGCTTAAAGAGACCCAGTACTTC. Amino acid sequence: CAWSATGTLKETQYF.

The gene calls are TRBV11-2 and TRBJ2-5, with 7 bases lining up with TRBD2. The V and J ends lost 5 bases and 5 bases, in that order; junction bases with no gene match: 5. The length of the CDR3 is 13 residues. Germline-derived CDR1 and CDR2 are SGHAT and FQNNGV. This CDR3 is CASSPDGRETQYF. The CDR3 nucleotides read TGTGCCAGCAGCCCCGACGGGAGGGAGACCCAGTACTTC.

The J gene is TRBJ2-3, the V gene TRBV23-1, with D perhaps TRBD2 (7 bases). TRBV23-1 is reported as an ORF; its role is uncertain. V lost 2 bases and J 8 bases, leaving 14 bases between the germline ends. This CDR3 is 14 amino acids long. The CDR3 coding sequence is TGCGCCAGCAGTCAACGGGGGGCAGGAGGTACGCAGTATTTT. It encodes CASSQRGAGGTQYF.

This chain links TRBV18 with TRBJ2-1; 9 nucleotides line up with TRBD2. Germline CDR1 KGHSH, CDR2 LQKENI. V trimming: 5 bases; J trimming: 6 bases; junction bases outside the gene matches: 14. The CDR3 length is 17 residues. DNA of the CDR3: TGTGCCAGCTCAGACCAACAAGGGCGGGGGGGCCTCAATGAGCAGTTCTTC. It is translated as CASSDQQGRGGLNEQFF.

This sequence joins TRBV7-9 and TRBJ1-5; TRBD1 matches at 8 bases. Germline V gene sequence: CDR1 SEHNR, CDR2 FQNEAQ (reference sequence). The CDR3 loop spans 18 amino acids. The V segment lost 5 bases and the J segment 0 bases; nucleotides outside the gene matches: 12. CDR3 region: CASSGGDRPNTSNQPQHF. The DNA for the CDR3 is TGTGCCAGCAGCGGGGGGGACAGGCCAAATACTAGCAATCAGCCCCAGCATTTT.